This T cell receptor beta chain appears in the sequencing data of a study of cytomegalovirus exposure and HLA in healthy donors (dated by TCRdb to 2017 to 2019). In the study overall: According to an earlier analysis of a few hundred of the donors, roughly 180 million T cells yielded roughly 100 million unique TCR beta sequences and about 280 Gb of sequence data. An early release that covered several hundred HLA-typed donors contained approximately 300 gigabases of sequencing data and 80 million or so unique TCR sequences. The genetic ancestry cluster associated with self-reported Caucasian donors included around 76% of the 300 to 450 genotyped donors. The study was designed to test whether signatures of past pathogen exposure could be identified by cataloging public T cell receptors. The study profiled the T cell repertoires of under 700 subjects by immunosequencing and related them to cytomegalovirus serostatus. Along with the approximately 600-subject first cohort, a separate validation cohort of approximately 110 different subjects was used. High-throughput TCR immunosequencing, statistical association of individual TCRs with disease status, and machine learning were combined to predict cytomegalovirus infection status. To study patterns of TCR occurrence, a later analysis re-analyzed previously published TCR beta repertoires from around 660 donors and added high-resolution HLA genotyping. Rather than drawing on any new phenotypic data, the later analysis identified candidate immune exposures from TCR beta sequences and the way those sequences occurred across donors. In an earlier analysis of 587 of the donors, high-throughput TCR beta sequencing was used to judge whether each TCR beta V gene segment behaved as functional or pseudogenic. Donor age, sex, ethnicity and CMV serostatus were compiled together with the repertoire data. A later genetic analysis took genome-wide SNP genotypes for about three fifths of the roughly 700 donors and used that subset as a discovery cohort. Every discovery cohort repertoire had been produced on one sequencing platform. Class I and class II HLA loci were covered by the typing at four-digit resolution. Typing coverage varied by locus: about 620-640 donors for A, B, C, DRB1 and DQB1; more than 500 for DQA1; about 600 for DPA1; more than 450 for DPB1. Roughly 5 DR-DQ haplotypes were handled as single units for association and clustering, since linkage in the cohort was strong. Among around 400 genotyped donors of the cohort, an average of approximately 250,000 unique TCR beta nucleotide sequences were sequenced per donor, roughly 20% of them non-productive. Overall results and qualifications from the work: For the cohort, immune exposure information was limited to CMV serostatus. The classifier was reported to diagnose cytomegalovirus status with high specificity and sensitivity in both the original cohort and the validation cohort. Because HLA typing was missing for some donors at each locus, association tests included only the typed subset. In an earlier analysis of roughly 560 of the donors, most TCR beta V segments were observed in productive rearrangements about 87% or about 30% of the time, broadly matching IMGT annotations. A later analysis found that most CMV-associated TCR beta chains appeared HLA-restricted, with HLA associations seemingly driven largely by CMV exposure. The earlier analysis of some 540 of the donors excluded some 16 rarely observed V segments, including chromosome 9 orphons, because counts were too low. In a later analysis, about 16,000 TCR beta sequences were associated with specific HLA alleles at a false discovery rate of 0.05. A later analysis found that HLA-associated TCR beta chains were more clonally expanded and had lower generation probabilities than equally common non-associated chains. It was suggested by the authors that the approach could potentially be generalized to other disease states and immunological phenotypes. Sequencing depth was assumed to be roughly uniform across donors in the presence/absence analyses, though that assumption may not hold. While some public TCRs were present in many individuals, most TCR sequences turned up only very rarely across donors. Some IMGT-functional V segments, including TRBV6-2 and TRBV6-3, could not be told apart with the 87-base-pair reads, so those segments were excluded. A cluster of highly shared sequence variants was judged likely to be a technical artifact of the sequencing pipeline. In a later analysis, TCR association rates were found to vary across HLA loci, with the most associated TCRs seen for DRB1 alleles and the fewest for HLA-C alleles. Only TCR beta chains were sequenced in this cohort, and the absence of alpha or paired-chain data limited detectable features. Linkage disequilibrium might explain the correlated functional status among segregating V segments, but an unknown experimental factor could not be ruled out. A further reported finding was that TCR beta sequences accurately predicted the HLA-A and HLA-B alleles for most subjects in the first cohort. An association between a missense DCLRE1C variant and V-gene and J-gene trimming of TCR beta chains was found in a later genetic analysis and replicated in an independent cohort. A total of 164 TCR beta chains were listed by the study as associated with cytomegalovirus. In vitro tests confirmed that a few of the cytomegalovirus-associated TCR beta chains recognize cytomegalovirus antigens. Compared with the approximately 700-donor mean, donors in an Asian-associated ancestry cluster had fewer N-insertions in productive TCRs, according to a later genetic analysis. According to a later analysis, parvovirus B19, influenza, CMV and Epstein-Barr virus appeared linked to several top co-occurrence clusters. Assigning TCR associations to individual alleles was difficult when HLA alleles, especially DR and DQ, strongly co-occurred.

The cohort comprised around 690 healthy bone marrow donors. All cohort members were sampled while nominally healthy, although unrecorded immune exposures were likely present. The donor was CMV seronegative and was included in the group of a few hundred seronegative cohort members. A peripheral blood sample was provided by each donor, and peripheral blood mononuclear cells were used for TCR beta sequencing. Genomic DNA was extracted from the blood cell samples with the Qiagen DNeasy Blood Extraction Kit. The library was generated by the immunoSEQ multiplex PCR assay. A mixture of 60 forward primers for TCR Vbeta segments and 13 reverse primers for TCR Jbeta segments was used in the multiplex PCR. The CDR3 region of rearranged TCR beta genes was amplified from genomic DNA by a multiplex PCR assay. On the Illumina HiSeq System, the amplified TCR beta libraries were sequenced as 87-base-pair reads. The paper's processing steps were these. Across the 500 to 850 repertoires, a later analysis counted some 81 million unique TCR beta chains, some 11 million of which were shared by at least two donors. Raw reads were error-corrected and collapsed into unique sequences with a nearest-neighbor algorithm that merged closely related sequences to remove PCR and sequencing errors. Alignment of CDR3 sequences to IMGT reference sequences was used to assign V, D and J gene segments. Each retained sequence needed at least a six-nucleotide match to both a V gene segment and a J gene segment. Rearrangements were called productive when the CDR3 lacked stop codons and stayed in frame with V and J; all others were non-productive. CDR3 was defined according to IMGT convention as the region running from the second conserved V-encoded cysteine to the conserved J-encoded phenylalanine. In an earlier analysis of 587 of the donors, sequences lacking an unambiguous match to a single V gene segment were excluded. An earlier analysis of around 600 of the donors classified V segments as functional when productive rearrangements were above 56.7% and as segregating when the standard deviation between donors was above 5%. A statistical classification framework was built to diagnose cytomegalovirus status from the catalog of TCR beta chain sequences. A later analysis assigned V and J genes by comparing TCR nucleotide sequences with IMGT/GENE-DB human TR gene sequences. Using the TCRdist pipeline, a later analysis assigned CDR3 sequences along with most-parsimonious VDJ recombination scenarios. In a later analysis, each TCR beta chain was defined by its CDR3 amino acid sequence together with its V-gene family, and reads without a unique V-gene family were excluded. A later analysis removed 450 to 600 highly shared, low-generation-probability nucleotide sequences to deal with suspected cross-contamination and a sequencing artifact. For each public chain, a later analysis derived a clonal expansion index from normalized ranks of inferred template counts within each repertoire. Generation probabilities in a later analysis came from a VDJ recombination model fitted to out-of-frame rearrangements, and those results were checked against IGoR. In a later analysis, TCR-TCR, TCR-HLA and TCR-CMV co-occurrence was scored with hypergeometric tests, and a repertoire-size bias correction was applied to TCR pairs. To estimate false discovery rates, a later analysis permuted the HLA or CMV assignments 20 times. A later analysis grouped co-occurring TCRs with DBSCAN, adding TCRdist sequence similarity when clustering within HLA-allele-positive subsets. Co-occurrence clustering excluded repertoires with fewer than 30,000 or more than 120,000 public chains, plus five with anomalous nucleotide sharing. The immuneACCESS repertoire file appears here via TCRdb, limited to in-frame rearrangements. These files lack a portion of the clones; in checked studies, under half of the deficit traces to unresolved V genes, and the cause of the others is not known. V, J and clone size are taken as reported in that table, and D and trimming were inferred from the DNA itself. This sample holds 110,000 to 150,000 clones; about 8.9% were observed only once. Jointly, the top ten make up 1.8% of the sample.

Taken from cysteine to phenylalanine, the CDR3 has 11 residues. Only CDR3 DNA remains: 33 bases, in frame from the first base. According to the germline V gene, CDR1 reads MNHEY and CDR2 reads SVGAGI. Note on this clone: Its recognized antigen is unknown. No much larger clone exists at a distance of one base, and base qualities are not known.

The chain couples TRBV6-5 to TRBJ2-5, with the identity of the D gene unclear. The DNA matches TRBJ2-7 better at its end, which makes the J call doubtful. Sequenced material: PBMCs. The origin of this receptor is a man in his fifties or sixties in good health and CMV-seronegative. At the DNA level, the sequence is TGTGCCAGCAGTTACGTCTACGAGCAGTACTTC. It specifies CASSYVYEQYF.